The rows below give T cell receptor beta chains drawn from one sample of a study of blood T cell repertoires in COVID-19. Profiled with immunoSEQ multiplex PCR; TCRdb holds only in-frame clones, not every one. The repertoire holds about 140,000 clones, 76% seen once, with approximately 4.5% in the top ten. Sequencing input: peripheral blood. These TCRs come from a woman aged 80 or over with active or convalescent COVID-19. Each CDR3 is given with its conserved first and last residue. Fields, in order: J gene, D gene, clone size, V gene, CDR3 protein, CDR3 DNA. A D gene is named only where the DNA matches it firmly. Clone size is stated in some rows and not others, as once, few, many or a class when expanded.

TRBJ1-5	-	-	TRBV2	CASRNTSPNQPQHF	TGTGCCAGCAGGAACACCTCACCGAATCAGCCCCAGCATTTT
TRBJ2-5	TRBD2	-	TRBV5-1	CASSSVAGVETQYF	TGCGCCAGCAGCTCGGTAGCGGGGGTGGAGACCCAGTACTTC
TRBJ1-6	TRBD1	once	TRBV11-2	CASSYSGQINNSPLHF	TGTGCCAGCAGCTACTCGGGACAGATAAATAATTCACCCCTCCACTTT
TRBJ1-3	TRBD1	once	TRBV15	CATSRGADRVGNTIYF	TGTGCCACCAGCAGAGGCGCGGACAGGGTTGGAAACACCATATATTTT
TRBJ2-7	TRBD1	-	TRBV4-3	CASSTHRGVGYEQYF	TGCGCCAGCAGCACCCACAGGGGAGTGGGCTACGAGCAGTACTTC
TRBJ2-3	TRBD2	-	TRBV30	CAWSDGGTLYTQYF	TGTGCCTGGAGCGACGGGGGGACCCTATATACGCAGTATTTT
TRBJ1-2	TRBD1	-	TRBV7-2	CASSSRGRDRSASYGYTF	TGTGCCAGCAGTTCCAGGGGTCGGGACAGGTCCGCGTCCTATGGCTACACCTTC
TRBJ2-3	TRBD2	few	TRBV7-2	CASSLGTRRDTQYF	TGTGCCAGCAGCTTAGGGACTAGGAGAGATACGCAGTATTTT
TRBJ2-5	TRBD2	-	TRBV7-2	CASSLASGEGQETQYF	TGTGCCAGCAGCTTAGCCAGCGGGGAAGGCCAAGAGACCCAGTACTTC
TRBJ2-7	TRBD2	-	TRBV5-1	CASSLVLAGGYEQYF	TGCGCCAGCAGCTTGGTACTAGCGGGGGGTTACGAGCAGTACTTC
TRBJ2-2	TRBD1	-	TRBV30	CAWSGTWDRGTGELFF	TGTGCCTGGAGTGGAACTTGGGACAGGGGAACCGGGGAGCTGTTTTTT
TRBJ1-2	-	-	TRBV5-1	CASSEQNMLGYTF	TGCGCCAGCAGCGAACAAAATATGTTGGGCTACACCTTC
TRBJ2-1	TRBD2	-	TRBV16	CASSQSGPSGGKYNEQFF	TGTGCCAGCAGCCAATCGGGTCCCAGCGGGGGGAAATACAATGAGCAGTTCTTC
TRBJ1-2	TRBD1	-	TRBV18	CASSPFLNQGGHYGYTF	TGTGCCAGCTCACCTTTTTTGAACCAGGGGGGACACTATGGCTACACCTTC
TRBJ2-5	TRBD2	-	TRBV11-2	CASSLDRLAGGGETQYF	TGTGCCAGCAGCTTAGATCGACTAGCGGGGGGTGGGGAGACCCAGTACTTC
TRBJ1-2	TRBD1	-	TRBV5-1	CASSYSGTANYGYTF	TGCGCCAGCAGCTATTCCGGGACAGCTAACTATGGCTACACCTTC
TRBJ1-1	TRBD1	-	TRBV6-2/TRBV6-3	CASSFRRQGGGLATEAFF	TGTGCCAGCAGTTTTCGCCGACAGGGTGGGGGTTTGGCCACTGAAGCTTTCTTT